Described below is a single T cell receptor (beta chain) sequence and its context. The sample comes from a study of blood T cell repertoires in COVID-19. Study-wide context: PBMCs, B-cell-depleted T cells, or T cells provided the cDNA or gDNA that made up the material.

As handled by the study authors: Estimation of nucleated cell counts relied on the amplification of reference gene primers. Only in-frame clones appear in the TCRdb table, and some are missing; sequencing was by immunoSEQ multiplex PCR. V and J calls plus clone size are reproduced from that table; the DNA served to infer D and trimming. The sample gives 100,000 to 150,000 clones, roughly 80% of which show up once; roughly 25% is in the top ten. V gave up 6 bases and J gave up 0 bases, with 12 bases separating them. The CDR3 spans 14 residues. Germline CDR1 and CDR2: SQVTM and ANQGSEA. The sequencing input was peripheral blood. J is TRBJ1-3 and V is TRBV29-1; a possible D gene is TRBD1 (5 bases). The receptor was isolated from a human donor in a cohort sampled during active COVID-19. The CDR3: CSVWGRGSGNTIYF. Here the CDR3 DNA reads TGCAGCGTGTGGGGCAGAGGCTCTGGAAACACCATATATTTT. The variable domain in full, with the rest retrieved from reference TRBV29-1 and TRBJ1-3, is SAVISQKPSRDICQRGTSLTIQCQVDSQVTMMFWYRQQPGQSLTLIATANQGSEATYESGFVIDKFPISRPNLTFSTLTVSNMSPEDSSIYLCSVWGRGSGNTIYFGEGSWLTVV.